This record covers a single TCR beta chain. Its target is unknown. The CDR3 loop spans 15 amino acids. Germline CDR1 is SGHVS and CDR2 is FQNEAQ. These data come from a study of CXCR3-negative and CXCR3-positive naive CD8 T cells. Study-wide context: A total of 110 million to 150 million TRB reads was generated, with about 1.5 +/- 0.3 million per library. General study points: Comparison of naive cells showed more hydrophobic TRB CDR3s in CXCR3-positive than in CXCR3-negative naive cells.

Researchers prepared the TRB cDNA libraries using 5' RACE with UMI labels. TCRdb processed the 5' RACE reads again and assigns one entry to each CDR3 protein, with no DNA. The repertoire shows about 98,000 distinct CDR3 sequences; the top ten hold roughly 0.99%. Each CD8+ T cell subset was flow-sorted in triplicate. Every sort contained 270,000 or so cells. By phenotype, naive CD8+ T cells were CD45RO-CCR7+CD27+CD95-. This clonotype was sampled from a human donor in good health. Some clones in this sample may be carry-over from other donors' samples. Sequenced material: naive CXCR3+ CD8+ T cells from blood. Subset noted: CD45RO-CCR7+CD27+CD95- naive CD8+ T cells expressing CXCR3 (TNR3+). The chain employs TRBV7-8 and TRBJ1-1. The CDR3 sequence is CASSLARAEGTEAFF.